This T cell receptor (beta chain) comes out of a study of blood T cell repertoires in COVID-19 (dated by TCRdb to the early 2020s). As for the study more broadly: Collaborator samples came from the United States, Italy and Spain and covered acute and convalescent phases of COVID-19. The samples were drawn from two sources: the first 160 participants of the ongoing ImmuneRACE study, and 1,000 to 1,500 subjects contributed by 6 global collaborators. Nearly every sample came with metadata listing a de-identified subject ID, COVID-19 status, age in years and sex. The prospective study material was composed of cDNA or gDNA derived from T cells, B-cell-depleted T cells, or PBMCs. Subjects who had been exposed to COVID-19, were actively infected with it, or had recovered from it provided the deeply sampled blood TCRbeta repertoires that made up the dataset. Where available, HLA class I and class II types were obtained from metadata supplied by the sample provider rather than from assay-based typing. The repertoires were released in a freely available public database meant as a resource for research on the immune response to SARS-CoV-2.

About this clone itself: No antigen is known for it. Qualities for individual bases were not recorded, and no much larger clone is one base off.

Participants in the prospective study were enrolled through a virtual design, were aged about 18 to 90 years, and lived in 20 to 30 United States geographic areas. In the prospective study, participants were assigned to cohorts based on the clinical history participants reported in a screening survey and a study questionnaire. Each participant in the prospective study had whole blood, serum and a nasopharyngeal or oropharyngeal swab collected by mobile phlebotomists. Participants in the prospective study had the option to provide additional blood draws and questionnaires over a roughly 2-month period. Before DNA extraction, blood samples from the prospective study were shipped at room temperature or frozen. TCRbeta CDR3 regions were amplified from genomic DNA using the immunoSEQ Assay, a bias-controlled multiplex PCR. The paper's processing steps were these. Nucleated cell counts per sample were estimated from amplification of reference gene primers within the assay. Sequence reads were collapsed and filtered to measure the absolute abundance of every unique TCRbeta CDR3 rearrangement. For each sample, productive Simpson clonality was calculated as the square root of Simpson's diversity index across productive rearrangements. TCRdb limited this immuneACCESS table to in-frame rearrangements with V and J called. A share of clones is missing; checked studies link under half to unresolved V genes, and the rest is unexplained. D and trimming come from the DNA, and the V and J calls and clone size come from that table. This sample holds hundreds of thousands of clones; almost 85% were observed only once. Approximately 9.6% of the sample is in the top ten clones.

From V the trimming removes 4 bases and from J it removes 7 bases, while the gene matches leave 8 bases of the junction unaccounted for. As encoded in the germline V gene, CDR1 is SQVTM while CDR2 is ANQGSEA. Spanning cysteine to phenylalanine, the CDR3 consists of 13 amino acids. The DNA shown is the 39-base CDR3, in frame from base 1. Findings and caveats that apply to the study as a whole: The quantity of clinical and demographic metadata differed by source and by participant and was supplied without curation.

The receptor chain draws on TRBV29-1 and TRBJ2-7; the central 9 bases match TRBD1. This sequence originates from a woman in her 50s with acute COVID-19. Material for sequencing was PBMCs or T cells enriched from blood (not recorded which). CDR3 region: CSVGQGVFGEQYF. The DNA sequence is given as TGCAGCGTTGGACAGGGGGTATTTGGGGAGCAGTACTTC.